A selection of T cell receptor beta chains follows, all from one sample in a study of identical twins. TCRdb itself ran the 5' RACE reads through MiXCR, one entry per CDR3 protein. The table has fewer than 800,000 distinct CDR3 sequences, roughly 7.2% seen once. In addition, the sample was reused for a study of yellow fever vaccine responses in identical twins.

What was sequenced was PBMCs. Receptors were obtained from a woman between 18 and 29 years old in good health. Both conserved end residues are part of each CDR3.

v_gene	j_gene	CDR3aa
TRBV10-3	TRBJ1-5	CAISQDIQGQPQHF
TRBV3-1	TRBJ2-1	CASTQRTAGEQFF
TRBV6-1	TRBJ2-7	CASSGRDLYEQYF
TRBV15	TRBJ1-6	CATSRDGTANSPLHF
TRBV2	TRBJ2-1	CASSVGPINEQFF
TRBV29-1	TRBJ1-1	CSGHENTEAFF
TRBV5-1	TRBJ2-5	CASSLGGLETQYF
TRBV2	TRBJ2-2	CASSEATANTGELFF
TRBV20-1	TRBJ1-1	CSARALGNTEAFF
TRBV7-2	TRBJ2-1	CARGTSGRNEQFF
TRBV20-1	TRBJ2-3	CSAARDTDTQYF
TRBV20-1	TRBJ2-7	CSAENTRSSYEQYF
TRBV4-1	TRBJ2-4	CASSHDLDGNIQYF
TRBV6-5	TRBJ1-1	CASSNLGFAFF
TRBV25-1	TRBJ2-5	CASSEVAGGRETQYF
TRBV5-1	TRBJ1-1	CASSFVSRAEAFF
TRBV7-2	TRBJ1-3	CASSLGGSLSGNTIYF
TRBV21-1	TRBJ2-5	CASSNRDFGTQYF
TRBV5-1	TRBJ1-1	CASRFSYSAGNTEAFF
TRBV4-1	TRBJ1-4	CASSQVGDKLFF
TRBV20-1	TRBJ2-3	CSARVLLAGEADTQYF
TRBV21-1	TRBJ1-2	CASSKTRGRSGYGYTF
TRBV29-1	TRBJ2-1	CSVGGTARGSYNEQFF
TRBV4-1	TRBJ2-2	CASSQARGLLWELFF
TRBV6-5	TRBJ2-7	CASSYSGSPSPYEQYF
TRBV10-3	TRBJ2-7	CAISERGTDRYEQYF